These T cell receptor beta chains were read from a single sample in a study of cytomegalovirus exposure and HLA in healthy donors. TCRdb's table, derived via immunoSEQ multiplex PCR, lists solely in-frame clones and lacks some. Here the sample spans about 120,000 clones, roughly 80% being singletons. Sequencing was carried out using PBMCs. These receptors were obtained from a woman between 35 and 50 years old in good health and CMV-seropositive. Each CDR3 is given without its conserved first and last residue. Size tells how often a clone was seen (once, few, many) or the class of an expanded clone, and some rows leave it out.

V,size,length,J,CDR3
TRBV19,-,16,TRBJ2-6,ASRRTGGRWAGANVLT
TRBV7-2,-,13,TRBJ1-5,ASSVTTDFGQPQH
TRBV30,-,12,TRBJ2-1,AWSVTGRGDDQF
TRBV5-4,-,13,TRBJ2-7,ASSLYLAGAYEQY
TRBV9,once,14,TRBJ2-3,ASGPLGTSGADTQY
TRBV4-1,once,14,TRBJ2-7,ASSPGWQGVGYEQY
TRBV6-5,-,12,TRBJ2-7,ASKRGQEAYEQY
TRBV30,-,13,TRBJ2-7,AWSPWTGGAYEQY
TRBV27,-,15,TRBJ1-1,ASSPHPPTGGNTEAF
TRBV7-9,-,14,TRBJ2-6,ASSYLQGGRANVLT
TRBV7-2,-,13,TRBJ2-2,ASSWYGGDTGELF
TRBV2,-,12,TRBJ1-5,ASRIDRGRQPQH
TRBV21-1,-,18,TRBJ2-5,ASSNQSPASGALKEETQY
TRBV29-1,-,11,TRBJ2-7,SVEGTDRYEQY
TRBV10-3,-,13,TRBJ2-3,ATRLAGGSTDTQY
TRBV6-5,-,12,TRBJ2-2,ASSRSGNTGELF
TRBV27,-,15,TRBJ2-1,ASSLKRAGGTPTKQF
TRBV5-1,-,13,TRBJ1-1,ASSLAGTGNTEAF
TRBV18,-,12,TRBJ1-3,ASSPDGVGNTIY
TRBV5-1,-,14,TRBJ1-3,ASSGGQGSSGNTIY
TRBV5-1,-,13,TRBJ2-2,ASSLNNANTGELF
TRBV7-3,-,14,TRBJ2-1,ASSLSLGHTLNEQF
TRBV5-6,-,13,TRBJ2-4,ASRSGMLSKNIQY
TRBV6-5,-,12,TRBJ2-2,ASSLVAATGELF
TRBV5-4,-,12,TRBJ2-3,ASSFAGATDTQY
TRBV29-1,-,13,TRBJ2-7,SVAGGLHFPYEQY